This T cell receptor beta chain is from a study of vaccination effects on CD4 cells after COVID-19. Study information: Everyone in the study got two shots of either the BNT162b2 or mRNA-1273 vaccine.

Between the trimmed V and J ends, which lost 8 bases and 0 bases, there was a span of 14 bases. The CDR3 covers 16 residues. Germline CDR1 reads MGHDK; CDR2 reads SYGVNS. TCRdb's copy holds only in-frame clones and misses some; the assay was immunoSEQ multiplex PCR. The sample contains 50,000 to 65,000 clones, roughly 79% of which appear only once. Findings of the study overall: Clones of infection and vaccine origin contracted markedly late after vaccination.

Regarding this clone: Its antigen is still unknown.

ViraFEST assay sequencing came after antigen-specific CD4+ T cells were expanded with viral peptide pools. Cells that had been cultured for about 10 days were the source of isolated CD4+ T cells. Nobody among the vaccine recipients had prior SARS-CoV-2 infection (nucleocapsid antibodies were negative). The TCR was taken from a human donor who received a COVID-19 vaccine. This specimen was CD4+ T cells from PBMCs cultured with HCoV-229E spike peptides, taken before COVID-19 vaccination. The chain employs TRBV25-1 and TRBJ2-6; D perhaps matches TRBD1 (6 bases). The CDR3, as DNA: TGTGCCAGCGGGAGAGGGGGAGCCTCTGGGGCCAACGTCCTGACTTTC. Its protein product is CASGRGGASGANVLTF. Looking up the rest from reference TRBV25-1 and TRBJ2-6 gives the full variable domain: EADIYQTPRYLVIGTGKKITLECSQTMGHDKMYWYQQDPGMELHLIHYSYGVNSTEKGDLSSESTVSRIRTEHFPLTLESARPSHTSQYLCASGRGGASGANVLTFGAGSRLTVL.